The T cell receptor (beta chain) under discussion was sequenced for a study of blood T cells in healthy people across ages. Study context: Roughly one uniquely barcoded beta molecule per two T cells was captured. Whole-study results and caveats: The diversity estimates, figures obtained from one million T cells, were considered underestimates.

In regard to this clonotype: Its antigen is not known.

With 3 bases removed from V and 6 bases from J, the gap between germline ends came to 12 bases. The CDR3 sequence is 15 residues long. Per germline, CDR1 SGHDN and CDR2 FVKESK. Every donor provided 7.5 to 10 milliliters of peripheral blood. PCR was performed a second time for roughly 7 to 12 cycles using a sample-barcoded 5' primer and a J-beta primer mix. All cDNA molecules were each tagged by a template-switch adaptor with 12 random nucleotides. TCRdb processed the 5' RACE reads anew with MiXCR; each CDR3 protein has one entry. The sample contains roughly 790,000 distinct CDR3 sequences, more than 40% of which appear only once.

This receptor was identified in a woman aged 60-75 years in good health. Sequencing used blood. The chain joins TRBV14 to TRBJ1-6, with a possible D match to TRBD1 (5 bases). CDR3 loop: CASSQKQVPNSPLHF. CDR3 in DNA: TGTGCCAGCAGCCAGAAACAGGTTCCTAATTCACCCCTCCACTTT.